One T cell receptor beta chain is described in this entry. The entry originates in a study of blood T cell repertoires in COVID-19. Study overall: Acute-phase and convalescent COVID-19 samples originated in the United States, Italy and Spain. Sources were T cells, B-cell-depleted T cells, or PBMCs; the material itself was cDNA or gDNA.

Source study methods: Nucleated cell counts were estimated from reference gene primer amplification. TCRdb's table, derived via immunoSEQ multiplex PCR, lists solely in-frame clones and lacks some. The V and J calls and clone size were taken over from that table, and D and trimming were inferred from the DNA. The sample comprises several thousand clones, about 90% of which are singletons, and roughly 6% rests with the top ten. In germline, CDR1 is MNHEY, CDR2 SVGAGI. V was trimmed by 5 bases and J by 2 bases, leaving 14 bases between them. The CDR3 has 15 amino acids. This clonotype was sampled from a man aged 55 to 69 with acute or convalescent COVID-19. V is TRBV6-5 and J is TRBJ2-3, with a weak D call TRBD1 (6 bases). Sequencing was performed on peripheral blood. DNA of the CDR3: TGTGCCAGCAGTCACACAGGGTCTGTCACAGATACGCAGTATTTT. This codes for CASSHTGSVTDTQYF.